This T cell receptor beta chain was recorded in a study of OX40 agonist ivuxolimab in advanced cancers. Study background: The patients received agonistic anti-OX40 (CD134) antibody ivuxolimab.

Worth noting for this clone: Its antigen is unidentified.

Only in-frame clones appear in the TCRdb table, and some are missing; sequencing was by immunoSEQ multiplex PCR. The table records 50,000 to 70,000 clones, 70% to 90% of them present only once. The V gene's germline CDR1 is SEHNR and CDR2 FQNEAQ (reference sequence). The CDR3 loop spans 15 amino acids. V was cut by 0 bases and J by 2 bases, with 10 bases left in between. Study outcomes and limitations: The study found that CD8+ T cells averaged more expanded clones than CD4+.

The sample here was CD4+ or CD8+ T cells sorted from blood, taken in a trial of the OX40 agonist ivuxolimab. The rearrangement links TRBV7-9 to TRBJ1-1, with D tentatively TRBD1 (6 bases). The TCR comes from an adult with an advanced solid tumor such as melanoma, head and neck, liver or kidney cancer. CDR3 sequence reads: CASSLAGTPNTEAFF. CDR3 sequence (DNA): TGTGCCAGCAGCTTAGCGGGGACACCAAACACTGAAGCTTTCTTT.